These T cell receptor beta chains were read from a single sample in a study of T cell repertoires in cytomegalovirus infection. TCRdb re-called the reads with MiXCR, one entry per CDR3 protein. The sample contains 740,000 or so distinct CDR3 sequences, approximately 34% of which appear only once. The sequenced material came from PBMCs. The receptor set was obtained from a human donor in good health (CMV status not recorded). Some clones in this sample may be carry-over from other donors' samples. Both conserved end residues are part of each CDR3. Each record gives: V gene, D gene, J gene, clone size, CDR3 DNA, CDR3 protein. D genes are given only for firm matches. The size field is filled for only some rows; it gives once, few, many or a size class.

>TRBV14|NA|TRBJ2-1|few
TGTGCCAGCAGCCACTTCAAGCAGGCTCTCTACAATGAGCAGTTCTTC
CASSHFKQALYNEQFF
>TRBV20-1|NA|TRBJ2-6|NA
TGCAGTGCTAGTGTCTCCGAATTCTCTGGGGCCAACGTCCTGACTTTC
CSASVSEFSGANVLTF
>TRBV7-9|NA|TRBJ2-7|NA
TGTGCCAGCAGCTCCCCTTGGACGGGGAGCTACGAGCAGTACTTC
CASSSPWTGSYEQYF
>TRBV20-1|NA|TRBJ2-3|few
TGCAGTGCTAGAGACGGTGGAGGGACCCTACGAGATACGCAGTATTTT
CSARDGGGTLRDTQYF
>TRBV7-9|NA|TRBJ2-1|many
TGTGCCAGCAGCTTAGGGGGCTCCAATGAGCAGTTCTTC
CASSLGGSNEQFF
>TRBV28|TRBD1|TRBJ2-7|NA
TGTGCCAGCAGCCAAATCCCGGGACAGCGACTCTCCTACGAGCAGTACTTC
CASSQIPGQRLSYEQYF
>TRBV18|TRBD2|TRBJ2-1|NA
TGTGCCAGCTCACCATGGGCGGCTAGCGGGGGCCGATACAATGAGCAGTTCTTC
CASSPWAASGGRYNEQFF
>TRBV7-2|TRBD2|TRBJ2-1|NA
TGTGCCAGCAGCGCGACTAGCGGGGGCTACAATGAGCAGTTCTTC
CASSATSGGYNEQFF
>TRBV19|NA|TRBJ2-6|NA
TGTGCCAGTGTGACGAAGGGGCTAGGAGGGGCCAACGTCCTGACTTTC
CASVTKGLGGANVLTF
>TRBV7-2|NA|TRBJ2-3|NA
TGTGCCAGCAGCTTGGGGCCGTCTTCTGATACGCAGTATTTT
CASSLGPSSDTQYF
>TRBV7-8|TRBD1|TRBJ2-7|many
TGTGCCAGCAGCTTAGTCCGGGACAGGTACGAGCAGTACTTC
CASSLVRDRYEQYF
>TRBV7-3|TRBD2|TRBJ2-1|NA
TGTGCCAGCAGCCCTCGGGGGCGGGGGGATGAGCAGTTCTTC
CASSPRGRGDEQFF
>TRBV19|NA|TRBJ1-2|NA
TGTGCCAGTGGTGTTAGTGGCGCGGGCGGCTATGGCTACACCTTC
CASGVSGAGGYGYTF
>TRBV5-5|NA|TRBJ1-6|many
TGTGCCAGCAGCTTGGCCGGGGGGAGCTCCTATAATTCACCCCTCCACTTT
CASSLAGGSSYNSPLHF